These T cell receptor beta chains were read from a single sample in a study of Tregs in tolerant kidney transplant recipients. The method was immunoSEQ multiplex PCR; TCRdb's version includes in-frame clones alone and lacks a portion of them. The sample yields fewer than 40,000 clones, 82% seen once. These receptors' targets are unknown. Specimen: Tregs from blood cultured with allogeneic cells. These receptors all come from a human donor in good health. Each CDR3 is given with its conserved first and last residue. A D gene is named only where the DNA matches it firmly. Not every row has a clone size; where given, it reads once, few, many or a size class.

15 TRBJ1-3 . TRBV29-1 TRBD1 TGCAGCGTTGTTGGGACAGGGGGCTATGGAAACACCATATATTTT CSVVGTGGYGNTIYF
13 TRBJ2-4 . TRBV2 . TGTGCCAGCAGTGAGGTAGGGGTAGGCATTCAGTACTTC CASSEVGVGIQYF
13 TRBJ1-1 . TRBV4-3 . TGCGCCAGCAGCCGGGGGTCGGCAGATGAAGCTTTCTTT CASSRGSADEAFF
13 TRBJ2-7 once TRBV5-1 TRBD1 TGCGCCAGCAGCTCCGGGACAGAGTATGTAGGGTACTTC CASSSGTEYVGYF
15 TRBJ2-5 . TRBV12-5 . TGTGCTAGTGGTTCCCCCCCAGGGGCCGGGGAGACCCAGTACTTC CASGSPPGAGETQYF
14 TRBJ1-2 . TRBV27 . TGTGCCAGCATGACGATCGTGAAAAACTATGGCTACACCTTC CASMTIVKNYGYTF
15 TRBJ2-7 . TRBV4-3 TRBD1 TGCGCCAGCAGCCAATCCGGGACAGGGCGGCGCGAGCAGTACTTC CASSQSGTGRREQYF
14 TRBJ1-1 . TRBV5-5 . TGTGCCAGCAGCTTGAACGGAATCAACACTGAAGCTTTCTTT CASSLNGINTEAFF
17 TRBJ2-6 . TRBV25-1 TRBD1 TGTGCCAGCAGTGTAGGGACAGGGTTAGTGGGGGCCAACGTCCTGACTTTC CASSVGTGLVGANVLTF
12 TRBJ1-1 few TRBV2 . TGTGCCAGCAGTGAAGCGGACACTGAAGCTTTCTTT CASSEADTEAFF
14 TRBJ2-3 . TRBV25-1 . TGTGCCAGCAGTGAATACCGAGGTACAGATACGCAGTATTTT CASSEYRGTDTQYF
11 TRBJ2-7 . TRBV2 . TGTGCCAGCAGTCCTCACTACGAGCAGTACTTC CASSPHYEQYF
18 TRBJ2-3 . TRBV7-3 TRBD2 TGTGCCAGCAGCTTAAATGGGTTGACTAGCGGGAGCACAGATACGCAGTATTTT CASSLNGLTSGSTDTQYF
19 TRBJ2-3 . TRBV30 TRBD2 TGTGCCTGGTCAGGGTTTACCCTCTCCGCGGGGGGGTCCCCAGATACGCAGTATTTT CAWSGFTLSAGGSPDTQYF
15 TRBJ2-7 . TRBV9 TRBD2 TGTGCCAGCAGCGTGGGGGGGATCATCACCTACGAGCAGTACTTC CASSVGGIITYEQYF
11 TRBJ2-7 medium-sized TRBV6-5 . TGTGCCAGCAGTTACTTAGGCGAGCAGTACTTC CASSYLGEQYF
14 TRBJ1-5 . TRBV29-1 . TGCAGCGCCGGAAAGTTCTTGGAAAATCAGCCCCAGCATTTT CSAGKFLENQPQHF
16 TRBJ1-5 . TRBV5-5 . TGTGCCAGCAGCTTGTTTACAGAGAATAGCAATCAGCCCCAGCATTTT CASSLFTENSNQPQHF
14 TRBJ1-1 . TRBV30 TRBD1 TGTGCCTGGAGCGAAAACAGGGGTTACACTGAAGCTTTCTTT CAWSENRGYTEAFF
13 TRBJ1-6 . TRBV7-9 . TGTGCCAGCAGCTTAGAGTCCTGGGGACCCCTCCACTTT CASSLESWGPLHF
16 TRBJ1-5 . TRBV19 TRBD1 TGTGCCAGTAGTGAGCGGACAGGGGGCAACAATCAGCCCCAGCATTTT CASSERTGGNNQPQHF
13 TRBJ1-3 . TRBV29-1 TRBD1 TGCAGCGTTAACAGGGGCTCTGGAAACACCATATATTTT CSVNRGSGNTIYF
16 TRBJ1-1 . TRBV7-8 TRBD1 TGTGCCAGCAGCTTAGCCGTGACAGGGTTGAACACTGAAGCTTTCTTT CASSLAVTGLNTEAFF
11 TRBJ2-5 . TRBV6-1 . TGTGCCAGCACGGGAGCAGAGACCCAGTACTTC CASTGAETQYF
14 TRBJ2-1 . TRBV27 TRBD1 TGTGCCAGCAGTTCGGGACAGGGGGCTGCGGGGCGGTTCTTC CASSSGQGAAGRFF
14 TRBJ2-1 . TRBV11-1 TRBD1 TGTGCCAGCAGCTTAGGGACAGGGGAGGATGAGCAGTTCTTC CASSLGTGEDEQFF
15 TRBJ2-1 . TRBV9 . TGTGCCAGCAGCGTTGAGGGAGCGGGTTACAATGAGCAGTTCTTC CASSVEGAGYNEQFF
14 TRBJ1-5 . TRBV18 . TGTGCCAGCTCACCCACAGGGAACAATCAGCCCCAGCATTTT CASSPTGNNQPQHF
16 TRBJ2-3 . TRBV5-6 TRBD2 TGTGCCAGCAGCTTGGCGGGCGGGAGGGCCACAGATACGCAGTATTTT CASSLAGGRATDTQYF
14 TRBJ2-7 . TRBV7-2 TRBD2 TGTGCCAGCAGCTTACCGGGACTAGCGGGGGAGCAGTACTTC CASSLPGLAGEQYF